One sample yielded the 28 T cell receptor beta chains listed below, sequenced in a study of cytomegalovirus exposure and HLA in healthy donors. The data were produced by immunoSEQ multiplex PCR, yet TCRdb's version contains in-frame clones alone and is incomplete. The sample consists of 85,000 to 90,000 clones, approximately 96% of them appearing once. Sequencing was performed on PBMCs. All receptors come from a man aged 18 to 30 in good health and CMV-seronegative.

The table lists this clone with a count of one. V and J are TRBV4-1 and TRBJ1-1; D perhaps matches TRBD1 (5 bases). This CDR3 is 15 amino acids long. Deletions cut 0 bases from V and 13 bases from J, with 21 bases between. Germline CDR1 is MGHRA and CDR2 is YSYEKL. This CDR3 is CASSQESKEGLEGFF. The CDR3 DNA is TGCGCCAGCAGCCAAGAATCGAAGGAGGGGCTGGAGGGTTTCTTT.

The genes are TRBV27 and TRBJ2-3; 7 bases fit TRBD2. The germline V gene encodes CDR1 MNHEY and CDR2 SMNVEV (reference sequence). The CDR3 covers 15 residues. V dropped 1 base and J dropped 6; count of bases not matched to a gene: 7. This CDR3 is CASSLWAGVRDTQYF. The CDR3 DNA reads TGTGCCAGCAGTTTATGGGCGGGAGTTAGGGATACGCAGTATTTT.

The gene calls are TRBV7-8 and TRBJ2-5; 8 bases fit TRBD1. The V and J ends lost 2 bases and 5 bases, in that order; junction bases with no gene match: 7. The length of the CDR3 is 15 residues. Germline V gene data show CDR1 as SGHVS and CDR2 as FQNEAQ. The CDR3 is CASSLQTGDMETQYF. CDR3 DNA: TGTGCCAGCAGCTTACAGACAGGGGATATGGAGACCCAGTACTTC.

V is TRBV7-3 and J is TRBJ2-5; 8 bases fit TRBD1. Germline V gene data show CDR1 as SGHTA and CDR2 as FQGTGA. V trimming: 5 bases; J trimming: 6 bases; junction bases outside the gene matches: 5. CDR3 length: 13 amino acids. In nucleotides, the CDR3 is TGTGCCAGCAGCCCCGGACAGGGCCAGACCCAGTACTTC. Its translation: CASSPGQGQTQYF.

The V and J genes are TRBV7-9 and TRBJ1-1, with D uncertain. The CDR3 consists of 16 residues. Per the germline V gene, CDR1 is SEHNR and CDR2 is FQNEAQ (reference sequence). With 3 bases removed from V and 0 bases from J, the gap between germline ends came to 14 bases. In DNA, the CDR3 is TGTGCCAGCAGCTTTCCGAGGGTCGGCGTGAACACTGAAGCTTTCTTT. Protein sequence: CASSFPRVGVNTEAFF.

J is TRBJ1-2 and V is TRBV27; D unresolved. Germline lookup yields CDR1 MNHEY and CDR2 SMNVEV (reference sequence). Trimming removed 0 bases at V and 3 bases at J, with 11 bases between. The CDR3 runs to 15 residues. The CDR3 DNA reads as TGTGCCAGCAGTTTATCGGGTTTGCAGGACTATGGCTACACCTTC. It codes for CASSLSGLQDYGYTF.

The V and J genes are TRBV9 and TRBJ1-5; D unclear. The CDR3 totals 13 residues. CDR1 and CDR2 from the germline V gene are SGDLS and YYNGEE. Trimming removed 1 base at V and 4 bases at J, with 6 bases between. CDR3 sequence: CASSVSTNQPQHF. The CDR3 nucleotides read TGTGCCAGCAGCGTATCCACTAATCAGCCCCAGCATTTT.

This rearrangement joins TRBV2 to TRBJ2-3, with 7 bases fitting TRBD2. V dropped 7 bases and J dropped 6; count of bases not matched to a gene: 10. CDR3 size: 14 residues. The germline gives CDR1 SNHLY, CDR2 FYNNEI. The DNA for the CDR3 is TGTGCCAGCAACGAGGGTGGGGGGGTCGATACGCAGTATTTT. It specifies CASNEGGGVDTQYF.

The chain is built from TRBV5-1 and TRBJ2-3; 7 bases match TRBD2. CDR1 is SGHRS and CDR2 is YFSETQ in the germline V gene. With 1 base clipped from V and 4 bases from J, the junction kept 9 bases outside the gene matches. The CDR3 sequence is 16 residues long. CDR3 loop: CASSLSAGANADTQYF. The CDR3 DNA follows: TGCGCCAGCAGCTTGTCTGCGGGAGCGAACGCAGATACGCAGTATTTT.

This CDR3 reads CASSHASGVGNEQFF. CDR3 nucleotides: TGTGCCAGCAGCCACGCTAGCGGGGTCGGCAATGAGCAGTTCTTC. The chain recombines TRBV7-6 with TRBJ2-1, with 9 bases fitting TRBD2. Looked up from germline, CDR1 is SGHVS and CDR2 is FNYEAQ. Trimming at V came to 5 bases and at J to 6 bases, leaving 8 bases not matched to a gene. The CDR3 is 15 residues long.

The chain links TRBV12-5 to TRBJ1-1; no firm D call. Per the germline V gene, CDR1 is LGHNT and CDR2 is FRNRAP. The CDR3 extends over 16 amino acids. Deletions cut 0 bases from V and 1 base from J, with 12 bases between. The CDR3: CASGLVRTAKNTEAFF. As DNA, the CDR3 is TGTGCTAGTGGTTTGGTACGGACTGCCAAGAACACTGAAGCTTTCTTT.

V is TRBV5-1 and J is TRBJ1-4; D call uncertain. In germline, CDR1 is SGHRS, CDR2 YFSETQ. The CDR3 covers 14 residues. The V and J ends lost 5 bases and 6 bases respectively, with 14 bases between them. CDR3 in amino acids: CASSQHEGYEKLFF. The CDR3, as DNA: TGCGCCAGCAGTCAGCATGAGGGATATGAAAAACTGTTTTTT.

This chain uses TRBV7-9 with TRBJ2-1, with a weak D call TRBD1 (5 bases). This CDR3 has 15 residues. With 1 base removed from V and 7 bases from J, the gap between germline ends came to 14 bases. CDR1 and CDR2 (germline): SEHNR, FQNEAQ (reference sequence). The DNA of the CDR3 is TGTGCCAGCAGCTTAGGGCTAGGGGTAGGTAATGAGCAGTTCTTC. Its translation is CASSLGLGVGNEQFF.

The chain is built from TRBV27 and TRBJ1-2, with 8 nucleotides matching TRBD1. Germline V lookup: CDR1 MNHEY, CDR2 SMNVEV (reference sequence). Trimming cost V 6 bases and J 3 bases; bases outside gene matches: 9. The CDR3 is made up of 15 amino acids. The CDR3, as DNA: TGTGCCAGCAGCCTATTGACAGGGGCCGACTATGGCTACACCTTC. The encoded protein is CASSLLTGADYGYTF.

The chain recombines TRBV7-6 with TRBJ1-5; the match to TRBD1 covers 7 bases. V was pared by 5 bases and J by 3 bases, with 16 bases of the junction left unmatched. Germline V gene data show CDR1 as SGHVS and CDR2 as FNYEAQ. The CDR3 is made up of 18 amino acids. CDR3: CASSGEEGARYSNQPQHF. The CDR3 bases are TGTGCCAGCAGCGGCGAGGAGGGGGCGAGATACTCCAATCAGCCCCAGCATTTT.

V gene TRBV5-1 combines with J gene TRBJ2-3; weak D call: TRBD1 (6 bases). There are 14 residues in the CDR3. Germline V gives CDR1 SGHRS, CDR2 YFSETQ. V was pared by 0 bases and J by 4 bases, with 9 bases between. This CDR3 is CASSLGQVSDTQYF. The CDR3 DNA reads TGCGCCAGCAGCTTGGGACAGGTTTCAGATACGCAGTATTTT.

This sequence joins TRBV6-1 and TRBJ1-5; TRBD1 is a possible D gene (6 bases). CDR3 size: 15 residues. V was cut by 3 bases and J by 4 bases, with 13 bases left in between. Germline assignment: CDR1 MNHNS and CDR2 SASEGT. CDR3 in amino acids: CASSEKDSPNQPQHF. The CDR3 coding sequence is TGTGCCAGCAGTGAGAAGGACAGCCCTAATCAGCCCCAGCATTTT.

The J gene is TRBJ2-1, the V gene TRBV5-1, with 7 positions matching TRBD2. The germline CDR1 and CDR2 sequences are SGHRS and YFSETQ. This CDR3 spans 18 amino acids. With V trimmed by 0 bases and J by 0 bases, 9 bases remained unmatched. The CDR3 DNA reads TGCGCCAGCAGCTTGGTACTGGCTAGCGGCTTCTCCTACAATGAGCAGTTCTTC. This gives the protein CASSLVLASGFSYNEQFF. The entire variable domain, with the rest obtained from reference TRBV5-1 and TRBJ2-1, is as follows: KAGVTQTPRYLIKTRGQQVTLSCSPISGHRSVSWYQQTPGQGLQFLFEYFSETQRNKGNFPGRFSGRQFSNSRSEMNVSTLELGDSALYLCASSLVLASGFSYNEQFFGPGTRLTVL.

The chain uses TRBV4-3 and TRBJ2-1, with 13 bases matching TRBD2. V was pared by 4 bases and J by 6 bases, with 6 bases of the junction left unmatched. CDR3 size: 16 residues. The germline V gene encodes CDR1 LGHNA and CDR2 YSLEER. CDR3 sequence: CASSPPLAGGVNEQFF. For the CDR3, the DNA is TGCGCCAGCAGCCCCCCACTAGCGGGAGGGGTCAATGAGCAGTTCTTC.

V and J are TRBV4-1 and TRBJ2-7, with a weak D call TRBD1 (6 bases). Germline V CDR1 and CDR2: MGHRA, YSYEKL. This CDR3 comprises 13 residues. Trimming removed 3 bases from V and 2 bases from J, with 8 bases in between. The CDR3 nucleotides read TGCGCCAGCAGCCAGGACAGTGCCTACGAGCAGTACTTC. This encodes CASSQDSAYEQYF.

V gene TRBV5-1 combines with J gene TRBJ2-1; 7 positions agree with TRBD2. Germline assignment: CDR1 SGHRS and CDR2 YFSETQ. The CDR3 extends over 16 amino acids. V trimming: 4 bases; J trimming: 5 bases; junction bases outside the gene matches: 12. The DNA for the CDR3 is TGCGCCAGCAGCCCGAGAGGTCTAGCGGAGGACAATGAGCAGTTCTTC. Its protein is CASSPRGLAEDNEQFF.

V usage is TRBV28 and J usage is TRBJ2-1, with 7 bases matching TRBD2. V was clipped by 3 bases and J by 0 bases; unmatched bases: 2. CDR3 length: 15 amino acids. Germline assignment: CDR1 MDHEN and CDR2 SYDVKM. Written as DNA, the CDR3 is TGTGCCAGCAGTTTGGGGGGGTTCTCCTACAATGAGCAGTTCTTC. Its protein product is CASSLGGFSYNEQFF.

The chain's CDR3 is CASSLYGGNTGELFF. The DNA for the CDR3 is TGTGCCAGCAGCTTGTATGGCGGAAACACCGGGGAGCTGTTTTTT. V and J are TRBV5-4 and TRBJ2-2; D is unresolved. V gave up 1 base and J gave up 2 bases, with 9 bases separating them. The CDR3 loop spans 15 amino acids. CDR1 is SGHNT, CDR2 YYREEE, per germline (reference sequence).

Worth noting for this clone: An end of the junction differs from the germline gene, which may be a read error. V gene TRBV15 combines with J gene TRBJ2-6, with 8 bases aligning to TRBD1. The CDR3 has 17 residues. CDR1 and CDR2 from the germline V gene are LNHNV and YYDKDF (reference sequence). CDR3: CATSGEGTGGGANVLTF. The CDR3 nucleotides read TGTGCCACCAGCGGAGAAGGGACAGGCGGCGGGGCCAACGTCCTGACTTTC.

This chain connects TRBV6-5 to TRBJ1-2; D gene unclear. Per the germline V gene, CDR1 is MNHEY and CDR2 is SVGAGI. V lost 6 bases to trimming and J lost 0 bases, with 8 bases between them. CDR3 length equals 13 residues. The CDR3 DNA reads as TGTGCCAGCAGCAAAACAGCTAACTATGGCTACACCTTC. This sequence encodes CASSKTANYGYTF.

The chain carries TRBV6-1 and TRBJ2-3; 7 bases agree with TRBD2. This CDR3 has 16 residues. V shed 2 bases and J 4 bases; nucleotides not matched to a gene: 9. Germline lookup yields CDR1 MNHNS and CDR2 SASEGT. This CDR3 is CASSESWAGVADTQYF. CDR3 nucleotides: TGTGCCAGCAGTGAAAGCTGGGCGGGAGTGGCAGATACGCAGTATTTT.

This rearrangement joins TRBV11-3 to TRBJ2-7; weak D call: TRBD1 (5 bases). CDR1 is SGHNT and CDR2 is YENEEA in the germline V gene. Deletions cut 5 bases from V and 2 bases from J, with 10 bases between. The CDR3 is 13 amino acids. CDR3 region: CASSHDRPYEQYF. The DNA for the CDR3 is TGTGCCAGCAGCCACGACAGACCCTACGAGCAGTACTTC.

V is TRBV10-2 and J is TRBJ2-1; D gene unclear. Germline CDR1 reads WSHSY; CDR2 reads SAAADI. Between the trimmed V and J ends, which lost 2 bases and 9 bases, there was a span of 11 bases. CDR3 length: 13 residues. In DNA form, the CDR3 reads TGCGCCAGCAGTGAGAGAAGCGTGGGTGAGCAGTTCTTC. Translated, it gives CASSERSVGEQFF.